Each of the 21 T cell receptor beta chains below was sequenced from the same sample in a study of T-cell reconstitution after alpha-beta-depleted transplantation in children. Unique molecular identifiers were incorporated when the TCRbeta library was constructed. TCRdb independently ran MiXCR on the PCR reads; one entry per CDR3 protein. This table holds about a million distinct CDR3 sequences, roughly 29% found once. This specimen consisted of PBMCs, mostly from graft donor cells, obtained 360 days after TCRalphabeta/CD19-depleted stem cell transplant. The receptors here all came from a boy younger than two who had a stem cell transplant for SCID, so the T cells may come from the graft donor.

J is TRBJ2-3 and V is TRBV28; TRBD2 aligns across 9 bases. The CDR3 extends over 14 amino acids. Germline-derived CDR1 and CDR2 are MDHEN and SYDVKM. V lost 6 bases and J lost 6; bases outside the gene matches: 7. Written as DNA, the CDR3 is TGTGCCAGCAGCCCTAGCGGGGTTGGGGATACGCAGTATTTT. Translated: CASSPSGVGDTQYF.

This chain joins TRBV20-1 and TRBJ1-5, with 10 bases identical to TRBD1. J gave up 4 bases and V 5 bases, and 8 bases lay outside the gene matches. The CDR3 loop spans 15 amino acids. CDR1 and CDR2 (germline): DFQATT, SNEGSKA (reference sequence). CDR3 protein: CSALGRQGANQPQHF. DNA of the CDR3: TGCAGTGCTTTAGGACGACAGGGGGCGAATCAGCCCCAGCATTTT.

This clonotype has just a few counts. The rearrangement joins TRBV6-2 or TRBV6-3 to TRBJ1-3; no clear D gene. This CDR3 is built from 12 residues. V was trimmed by 4 bases and J by 5 bases, leaving 6 bases between them. CDR1 MNHEY and CDR2 SVGEGT come from the germline V gene. CDR3 protein: CASSLWRNTIYF. The CDR3 nucleotides are TGTGCCAGCAGTTTATGGCGAAACACCATATATTTT.

V usage is TRBV29-1 and J usage is TRBJ2-7; 9 bases align to TRBD1. CDR3 size: 14 residues. Germline trimming cut 1 base from V and 2 bases from J; bases unmatched to any gene: 3. CDR1 and CDR2 from the germline V gene are SQVTM and ANQGSEA. The CDR3 protein is CSVEVWTGAYEQYF. The CDR3 nucleotides are TGCAGCGTTGAAGTCTGGACAGGGGCCTACGAGCAGTACTTC.

This chain uses TRBV2 with TRBJ1-2, with 9 bases fitting TRBD1. Unmatched junction bases numbered 19, after V lost 11 bases and J lost 0 bases. The CDR3 has 18 amino acids. Germline-derived CDR1 and CDR2 are SNHLY and FYNNEI. Here the CDR3 DNA reads TGTGCCTGCTGTTTGGTGAACAGGGGGCGTATAGCTAACTATGGCTACACCTTC. Encoded protein: CACCLVNRGRIANYGYTF.

This clonotype was found a few times. The chain carries TRBV4-2 and TRBJ2-3; no clear D gene. V was pared by 1 base and J by 0 bases, with 14 bases between. Germline V lookup: CDR1 LGHNA, CDR2 YNFKEQ. The CDR3 sequence is 17 residues long. The CDR3 bases are TGTGCCAGCAGCCAAGTTGGCCTAGAATGGAGCACAGATACGCAGTATTTT. This encodes CASSQVGLEWSTDTQYF.

CDR3 in amino acids: CASSQDWTGRLVTEAFF. As DNA, the CDR3 is TGTGCCAGCAGTCAGGATTGGACAGGGAGGTTGGTCACTGAAGCTTTCTTT. The chain has TRBV6-5 and TRBJ1-1, with 8 nucleotides matching TRBD1. Germline V gives CDR1 MNHEY, CDR2 SVGAGI. This CDR3 has 17 amino acids. Trimming took 5 bases from V and 4 from J; bases not matched to a gene: 15.

This clonotype was observed many times. The chain employs TRBV12-3 or TRBV12-4 and TRBJ2-2; D not resolved. V shed 4 bases and J shed 0 bases, with 3 bases lying between them. CDR3 length: 13 residues. The CDR3 sequence: CASSSANTGELFF. The CDR3 DNA is TGTGCCAGCAGTTCCGCGAACACCGGGGAGCTGTTTTTT.

This sequence joins TRBV20-1 and TRBJ2-1; tentatively, D is TRBD2 (6 bases). Germline CDR1 and CDR2: DFQATT and SNEGSKA (reference sequence). The CDR3 loop spans 15 amino acids. V shed 6 bases and J shed 8 bases, with 23 bases lying between them. For the CDR3, the DNA is TGCAGTGCGCTCCCCGGGCCCTGGGGAGGCTATGAGCAGTTCTTC. It translates to CSALPGPWGGYEQFF.

This clonotype was counted only a few times. The rearrangement uses TRBV4-3 and TRBJ2-3; 9 nucleotides align to TRBD2. With V trimmed by 6 bases and J by 4 bases, 5 bases remained unmatched. CDR1 is LGHNA and CDR2 is YSLEER in the germline V gene. The CDR3 is made up of 14 amino acids. CDR3 nucleotide sequence: TGCGCCAGCAGTCGAGCGGGGGGTGCAGATACGCAGTATTTT. Translating gives CASSRAGGADTQYF.

Worth noting for this clonotype: A much larger clone lies one base from this, so it may be a read error. As the CDR3 is not closed by the conserved phenylalanine or tryptophan, this likely results from a read error. V usage is TRBV5-6 and J usage is TRBJ1-2, with 7 bases fitting TRBD1. With V trimmed by 3 bases and J by 4 bases, 15 bases remained unmatched. The CDR3 length is 17 residues. Germline V gene lookup returns CDR1 SGHDT and CDR2 YYEEEE. As DNA, the CDR3 is TGTGCCAGCAGCTCGTTCGAGGGAGCAGGGGGTTCCTATGGCTACACCTAC. Amino acid sequence: CASSSFEGAGGSYGYTY.

The J gene is TRBJ1-5, the V gene TRBV6-5, with D possibly TRBD1 on 5 matching bases. The CDR3 totals 14 residues. The V end lost 2 bases, the J end lost 4 bases, and 9 bases lay between the germline ends. Germline V lookup: CDR1 MNHEY, CDR2 SVGAGI. CDR3 region: CASSYRGVNQPQHF. As DNA, the CDR3 is TGTGCCAGCAGTTACAGGGGTGTGAATCAGCCCCAGCATTTT.

The rearrangement links TRBV7-3 to TRBJ2-6; D perhaps matches TRBD2 (6 bases). CDR1 is SGHTA, CDR2 FQGTGA, per germline. The CDR3 totals 19 residues. V was pared by 1 base and J by 0 bases, with 16 bases between. For the CDR3, the DNA is TGTGCCAGCAGCTTAAGGAGGGGACTTAAGACCTCTGGGGCCAACGTCCTGACTTTC. Protein product: CASSLRRGLKTSGANVLTF.

V is TRBV27 and J is TRBJ1-1; no clear D. Between the trimmed V and J ends, which lost 8 bases and 0 bases, there was a span of 13 bases. This CDR3 is built from 14 residues. Looked up from germline, CDR1 is MNHEY and CDR2 is SMNVEV (reference sequence). The CDR3 protein is CASSILGMNTEAFF. Here the CDR3 DNA reads TGTGCCAGCTCCATTTTAGGGATGAACACTGAAGCTTTCTTT.

This clonotype was detected a few times. The chain links TRBV29-1 to TRBJ2-5, with D maybe TRBD1 (7 bases). The CDR3 is made up of 14 amino acids. Per the germline V gene, CDR1 is SQVTM and CDR2 is ANQGSEA. V was cut by 3 bases and J by 5 bases, with 16 bases left in between. The CDR3 is CSVDQGGEDETQYF. In DNA form, the CDR3 reads TGCAGCGTTGATCAGGGGGGAGAAGACGAGACCCAGTACTTC.

This clonotype was observed a few times. The chain couples TRBV5-1 to TRBJ1-1; 8 nucleotides match TRBD1. Germline values: CDR1 SGHRS, CDR2 YFSETQ. The ends lost 7 bases at V and 5 bases at J; junction bases unmatched: 10. The CDR3 sequence is 14 residues long. This CDR3 reads CASVTRGRETEAFF. The CDR3 coding sequence is TGCGCCAGCGTGACCAGGGGGCGAGAGACTGAAGCTTTCTTT.

There are a few counts of this clonotype. The J gene is TRBJ2-2, the V gene TRBV5-6; D gene unclear. Germline CDR1 is SGHDT and CDR2 is YYEEEE. V gave up 4 bases and J gave up 6 bases, with 10 bases separating them. The CDR3 totals 13 residues. CDR3 coding DNA: TGTGCCAGCAGCCTCATGTGGTCCGGGGAGCTGTTTTTT. Protein product: CASSLMWSGELFF.

The chain is built from TRBV15 and TRBJ2-1; 9 bases line up with TRBD1. This CDR3 is built from 15 residues. Germline-derived CDR1 and CDR2 are LNHNV and YYDKDF (reference sequence). Trimming at V came to 5 bases and at J to 3 bases, leaving 5 bases not matched to a gene. The CDR3 coding sequence is TGTGCCACCAGCCTGCCGGGACAGGGCTACAATGAGCAGTTCTTC. The encoded protein is CATSLPGQGYNEQFF. Filled out from reference TRBV15 and TRBJ2-1, the complete variable domain reads DAMVIQNPRYQVTQFGKPVTLSCSQTLNHNVMYWYQQKSSQAPKLLFHYYDKDFNNEADTPDNFQSRRPNTSFCFLDIRSPGLGDTAMYLCATSLPGQGYNEQFFGPGTRLTVL.

This clonotype was detected a few times. The chain couples TRBV12-3 or TRBV12-4 to TRBJ2-1; the D gene is possibly TRBD1 (6 bases). CDR3 length: 13 residues. V gave up 4 bases and J gave up 6 bases, with 10 bases separating them. The CDR3 loop reads CASSSIQGNEQFF. CDR3 coding DNA: TGTGCCAGCAGTTCAATACAGGGCAATGAGCAGTTCTTC.

The chain joins TRBV12-3 or TRBV12-4 to TRBJ2-3; D remains ambiguous. This CDR3 is 11 amino acids long. Trimming removed 6 bases at V and 5 bases at J, with 6 bases between. DNA for the CDR3: TGTGCCAGCAGAAGCTTAGATACGCAGTATTTT. Its protein product is CASRSLDTQYF.

This clonotype was counted ten times or more. The V and J genes are TRBV9 and TRBJ1-6; D is unclear. CDR1 SGDLS and CDR2 YYNGEE come from the germline V gene. V lost 0 bases, J lost 10 bases, and 11 bases lay in between. The length of the CDR3 is 14 residues. CDR3 sequence (DNA): TGTGCCAGCAGCGTAGGTCCCGGTGGCTCACCCCTCCACTTT. This translates into CASSVGPGGSPLHF.